There are many counts of the clone carrying this T cell receptor (beta chain). Its antigen is unidentified. Per germline, CDR1 KGHSH and CDR2 LQKENI. Trimming removed 7 bases at V and 2 bases at J, with 13 bases between. The CDR3 totals 14 residues. Isolation of PBMCs was performed on 9.5 to 10 ml fresh peripheral blood. These data originate in a study of T cells in Graves' hyperthyroidism and ophthalmopathy. Notes on the study in general: Expanded thyroid clonotypes (above 0.001) were mostly also found in blood. A median around six months before onset, the model predicted ophthalmopathy. A model using 13 V-J features told ophthalmopathy apart from stable hyperthyroidism.

What was amplified from RNA transcripts were TCR beta CDR3 regions. The HTBI primer set served for first-round RT-PCR of the TCR CDR3. Via MiXCR, TCRdb re-called the multiplex PCR reads, giving one row per CDR3 protein. The table lists more than 350,000 distinct CDR3 sequences, 15% of them singletons, with approximately 19% in the top ten. The genes are TRBV18 and TRBJ2-3; D is undetermined. This receptor was obtained from an older woman with Graves' ophthalmopathy. The sequencing input was blood. CDR3 sequence reads: CASCPVTNTDTQYF. Written as DNA, the CDR3 is TGTGCCAGCTGCCCCGTAACTAACACAGATACGCAGTATTTT.